This TCR beta chain was captured by sequencing in a study of blood T cells in healthy people across ages. About the research overall: Template switching recovered approximately one barcoded beta molecule for every two T cells.

A second PCR of 7 to 11 cycles used a sample-barcoded 5' primer and a J-beta primer mix. TCRdb re-derived calls from the 5' RACE reads in MiXCR, one entry per CDR3 protein. There are about 1.4 million distinct CDR3 sequences in the sample; around 55% occur only once, and under 8.5% lies in the top ten. V lost 9 bases and J 0 bases, leaving 24 bases between the germline ends. The CDR3 extends over 18 amino acids. Per germline, CDR1 MNHNS and CDR2 SASEGT. Per sample, at least 6 micrograms of total RNA were extracted. Points from the study as a whole: Both naive CD4+ cell counts and diversity were greater in long-lived donors than in aged donors.

Comments on this clonotype: Its specificity is unknown.

The specimen sequenced was blood. V is TRBV6-1 and J is TRBJ2-1; D remains unclear. This TCR derives from a man younger than 30 in good health. The CDR3 nucleotides read TGTGCCAGTCGCTATTCCCTTCGCGGACGAAGCTCCTACAATGAGCAGTTCTTC. The encoded protein is CASRYSLRGRSSYNEQFF.